This T cell receptor (beta chain) was sequenced during a study of molecular identifiers for immune sequencing clone quantification listed by TCRdb under 2018. About the full investigation: For a replicate experiment, RNA from roughly 21,000 or 96,000 naive CD8 T cells was divided into five aliquots, and four of the five aliquots were sequenced. CD8 T cells were used in a methods study to benchmark molecular-identifier clustering-based TCR repertoire sequencing (MIDCIRS) and TCR RNA copy counting.

The CDR3 measures 16 amino acids from cysteine to phenylalanine. The entry retains the CDR3 DNA only, 48 bases that are in frame from base 1. Reading the germline V gene gives CDR1 MGHRA and CDR2 YSYEKL. V was cut back by 0 bases and J by 0 bases, leaving a gap of 11 bases between them. This clonotype was counted many times. It has no known antigen specificity. Per-base qualities were not stored, and no clone one base away is much larger. Naive CD8 T cell libraries were made from roughly 20,000 to 1,000,000 sorted cells using 10%, 30% or 50% of purified RNA. Naive CD8 T cells were FACS-sorted as CD8+CD4-CCR7+CD45RA+ on a BD FACSAria II into RLT Plus buffer. To test detection sensitivity, Jurkat RNA equivalent to roughly nine TCR copies was spiked into samples of about 18,000-1,000,000 naive CD8 T cells. CD8 T cells were enriched with RosetteSep CD8+ T Cell Enrichment Cocktail and Ficoll-Paque, followed by ACK red cell lysis.

Libraries were constructed by PCR. TCRdb names NextSeq 500 as the instrument used. Bulk TCR libraries were made following a previously described method, with the TCR primers given in Table S5. Purification of total RNA was performed with the Qiagen AllPrep DNA/RNA kit. Before any analysis, reads coming from multiple sequencing runs of the same library were combined into one pool. As for the original processing: Only reads with exact TCR constant sequence were kept, trimmed to 150 nt, and grouped by their 12-nt molecular barcodes. Reads in each barcode group were sub-clustered using a 15% Levenshtein threshold, and a quality-weighted consensus sequence was built for each RNA molecule. Non-functional sequences were filtered out, along with any lower-count sequence sitting one edit away from another sequence. Barcode sub-clusters with fewer than 20% of the maximum read count were removed, based on fitting two negative binomial distributions. Using fastp at Q25 and MiXCR, TCRdb reprocessed the public reads and kept productive beta chains. Rows are combined by CDR3 protein, so each entry shows the most common genes and DNA. These V and J calls originate from TCRdb's pipeline instead of the authors' own analysis. Across this sample there are about 510,000 distinct CDR3 sequences, with about 25% seen only once. The ten largest account for approximately 0.8% of the sample.

Results the study describes overall, beyond this receptor: The naive libraries included spiked-in Jurkat TCR RNA (under eleven copies' worth), and this Jurkat TCR RNA is not part of the donor repertoire. Even against a background of 750,000 to 1,000,000 naive CD8 T cells, spiked-in Jurkat TCR RNA amounting to a single cell's worth was reported to be detectable. Highly expanded clone sizes could be underestimated if identical TCR molecules share a barcode. Without barcode sub-clustering, chimeric consensus sequences inflated TCR diversity; chimeras reached as high as 47%. Modeling gave about three recovered TCR RNA copies per cell versus approximately 10 by digital PCR, implying 25% to 30% capture efficiency. In CMV-specific effector cells, over 98% of molecules were held by clones above 20 RNA copies, whereas under 1% of molecules were held by such clones in naive cells.

The chain employs TRBV4-1 and TRBJ1-1, with the D gene not confidently named. Sequenced material: naive CD8+ T cells from blood, with Jurkat cell RNA spiked in. The cell subset or site label for this specimen denotes: FACS-sorted CD8+CD4-CCR7+CD45RA+ naive T cells. This receptor was taken from a human donor in good health. Some libraries in this study had Jurkat cell RNA spiked in. CDR3 region: CASSQDAGLLNTEAFF. The sequenced DNA is TGCGCCAGCAGCCAAGATGCGGGGTTGTTGAACACTGAAGCTTTCTTT.